This T cell receptor (beta chain) was recovered during a study of T cell repertoires in cytomegalovirus infection. Study-level results: Adding up the frequency of public TCR beta families identified people who carried CMV plus the relevant HLA.

This clonotype was seen only a few times. Its cognate antigen is unknown. One entry per CDR3 protein results from TCRdb running MiXCR on the reads. The table has about 770,000 distinct CDR3 sequences, under 35% seen once; the top ten hold about 12%. The CDR3 is 18 amino acids. The V gene end was trimmed by 4 bases and the J gene end by 0 bases; junction bases not matched to a gene: 8. Germline V gene lookup returns CDR1 MGHRA and CDR2 YSYEKL. The chain employs TRBV4-1 and TRBJ2-2, with 10 bases fitting TRBD2. This TCR was recovered from a human donor in good health (CMV status not recorded). Some clones in this sample may be carry-over from other donors' samples. The input for sequencing was cultured CD8+ T cells from PBMCs, taken from culture after CMV antigen stimulation. This chain's CDR3 is CASSLLAGGYANTGELFF. The CDR3 DNA follows: TGCGCCAGCAGCCTCTTAGCGGGGGGCTATGCGAACACCGGGGAGCTGTTTTTT.